The subject of this entry is one T cell receptor (beta chain). Germline CDR1 reads SGHAT; CDR2 reads FQNNGV. The CDR3 is 15 amino acids. The V gene end was trimmed by 5 bases and the J gene end by 3 bases; junction bases not matched to a gene: 5. This record comes from a study of blood T cell repertoires in COVID-19. The assay was immunoSEQ multiplex PCR, and TCRdb's table has in-frame clones only and misses some. This repertoire shows fewer than 140,000 clones, about 80% found once; its top ten account for 13% to 15%. The clonotype originates from a woman in her fifties or sixties with acute or convalescent COVID-19. Specimen: peripheral blood. The chain couples TRBV11-2 to TRBJ2-3, with 10 bases that match TRBD1. For the CDR3, the DNA is TGTGCCAGCAGCAAGGGACAGGGGCTGACAGATACGCAGTATTTT. As protein: CASSKGQGLTDTQYF. Complete variable domain (other parts from reference TRBV11-2 and TRBJ2-3): EAGVAQSPRYKIIEKRQSVAFWCNPISGHATLYWYQQILGQGPKLLIQFQNNGVVDDSQLPKDRFSAERLKGVDSTLKIQPAKLEDSAVYLCASSKGQGLTDTQYFGPGTRLTVL.